This TCR beta chain was sequenced in a study of cytomegalovirus exposure and HLA in healthy donors. At the time of sampling, donors were nominally healthy, though unrecorded immune exposures were likely. Turning to this clone: Antigen unknown.

The CDR3 runs 16 residues. Germline values: CDR1 MGHRA, CDR2 YSYEKL. Trimming pared 5 bases from V and 5 bases from J, leaving 18 bases between. In the PCR, 60 Vbeta and 13 Jbeta primers were used. Only in-frame clones appear in the TCRdb table, and some are missing; sequencing was by immunoSEQ multiplex PCR. The sample lists about 250,000 clones, around 90% seen once, with about 1.7% in the top ten. General observations from the study: Versus the approximately 700-donor mean, an Asian-associated ancestry cluster reportedly showed fewer N-insertions in a later analysis. Rare sequences made up most TCRs, while some public TCRs were found in many donors. Earlier analysis looked at TCR beta V segments, and most were productive about 87% or about 30% of the time.

What was sequenced was PBMCs. The chain employs TRBV4-1 and TRBJ1-4, with D possibly being TRBD1 (6 bases). This clonotype was sampled from a girl aged 2 to 9 in good health and CMV-seronegative. In DNA, the CDR3 is TGCGCCAGCAGCGTGGGGGAAGGGGGTTCAAATGAAAAACTGTTTTTT. It translates to CASSVGEGGSNEKLFF.